The entry that follows covers one TCR beta chain sequence. Its antigen remains undetermined. No per-base quality is available; no much larger clone lies one base away. The cohort comprised 710 or so healthy bone marrow donors. All cohort members were sampled while nominally healthy, although unrecorded immune exposures were likely present. The donor tested CMV seropositive, placing the donor among the 289 seropositive members of the cohort. Each donor provided a peripheral blood sample, and peripheral blood mononuclear cells were used for TCR beta sequencing. The Qiagen DNeasy Blood Extraction Kit was used to extract genomic DNA from the blood cell samples. The library was prepared using the immunoSEQ multiplex PCR assay. For the multiplex PCR, a mixture combining 60 forward primers for TCR Vbeta segments and 13 reverse primers for TCR Jbeta segments was used. The CDR3 region of rearranged TCR beta genes was amplified from genomic DNA by a multiplex PCR assay. The amplified TCR beta libraries were sequenced on the Illumina HiSeq System as 87-base-pair reads. Turning to the authors' computational methods: A later analysis tallied roughly 78 million unique TCR beta chains across the 666 repertoires, and about 12 million of those chains were shared by two or more donors. Raw reads were error-corrected and collapsed into unique sequences by a nearest-neighbor algorithm in which closely related sequences were merged to remove PCR and sequencing errors. CDR3 sequences were aligned to IMGT reference sequences to assign V, D and J gene segments. For a sequence to be retained, a match of at least six nucleotides to both a V gene segment and a J gene segment was required. Rearrangements were classified as productive when the CDR3 lacked stop codons and remained in frame with V and J, and all other rearrangements were classified as non-productive. Following IMGT convention, CDR3 was defined as the stretch from the second conserved V-encoded cysteine up to the conserved J-encoded phenylalanine. In an earlier analysis of around 640 of the donors, sequences lacking an unambiguous match to a single V gene segment were excluded. An earlier analysis of roughly 590 of the donors called V segments functional above 56.7% productive rearrangements and segregating when the between-donor standard deviation exceeded 5%. To diagnose cytomegalovirus status from the catalog of TCR beta chain sequences, a statistical classification framework was built. In a later analysis, TCR nucleotide sequences were compared against IMGT/GENE-DB human TR gene sequences so that V and J genes could be assigned. In a later analysis, CDR3 sequences and most-parsimonious VDJ recombination scenarios were assigned using the TCRdist pipeline. In a later analysis, every TCR beta chain was defined by the combination of its CDR3 amino acid sequence and its V-gene family, and reads without a unique V-gene family were dropped. In a later analysis, 500 to 700 highly shared, low-generation-probability nucleotide sequences were removed to address suspected cross-contamination and a sequencing artifact. For each public chain, a later analysis derived a clonal expansion index from normalized ranks of inferred template counts within each repertoire. A later analysis computed generation probabilities with a VDJ recombination model fitted to out-of-frame rearrangements, and checked the results against IGoR. Hypergeometric tests were used in a later analysis to score TCR-TCR, TCR-HLA and TCR-CMV co-occurrence, with a repertoire-size bias correction applied to the TCR pairs. A later analysis estimated false discovery rates by permuting HLA or CMV assignments 20 times. In a later analysis, co-occurring TCRs were grouped using DBSCAN, with TCRdist sequence similarity added in when clustering inside HLA-allele-positive subsets. For co-occurrence clustering, repertoires with fewer than 30,000 or more than 120,000 public chains were excluded, along with 4 to 6 repertoires with anomalous nucleotide sharing. TCRdb provides this immuneACCESS table in a form limited to in-frame rearrangements. Some clones are lacking; in checked studies, under half of them reflect an unresolved V gene, and why the rest are absent is not known. V and J calls and clone size are given by that table; D and trimming were obtained from the DNA. The table for this sample lists roughly 300,000 clones; 86% of them were counted only once. About 4% of the sample goes to the ten largest clones.

Between the V and J ends, shortened by 2 bases and 2 bases respectively, the junction contains 14 bases. The CDR3 measures 16 amino acids from cysteine to phenylalanine. The kept DNA is CDR3 alone, 48 bases in frame from the first base. The germline V gene encodes CDR1 MNHNY and CDR2 SVGAGI (reference sequence). These data come from a study of cytomegalovirus exposure and HLA in healthy donors (dated by TCRdb to 2016 to 2017). At the level of the whole study: According to an earlier analysis of 550 to 700 of the donors, about 179 million T cells yielded some 120 million unique TCR beta sequences and about 300 Gb of sequence data. Approximately 310 gigabases of sequencing data and around 87 million unique TCR sequences were included in an early release covering several hundred HLA-typed donors. Among the roughly 390 genotyped donors, approximately 82% belonged to the genetic ancestry cluster associated with self-reported Caucasian donors. The aim of the study was to test whether cataloging public T cell receptors could identify signatures of past pathogen exposure. Using immunosequencing, the study profiled T cell repertoires from 500 to 800 subjects and related those repertoires to cytomegalovirus serostatus. Besides the first cohort of some 670 subjects, a separate validation cohort made up of roughly 130 different subjects was used. To predict cytomegalovirus infection status, the study brought together high-throughput TCR immunosequencing, statistical association of individual TCRs with disease status, and machine learning. In a later analysis, previously published TCR beta repertoires from more than 500 donors were re-analyzed and high-resolution HLA genotyping was added so that TCR occurrence patterns could be studied. Rather than drawing on any new phenotypic data, the later analysis identified candidate immune exposures from TCR beta sequences and the way those sequences occurred across donors. To decide whether each TCR beta V gene segment behaved as functional or pseudogenic, an earlier analysis of approximately 620 of the donors relied on high-throughput TCR beta sequencing. Donor age, sex, ethnicity and CMV serostatus were compiled together with the repertoire data. Genome-wide SNP genotypes for about 55% of the roughly 670 donors were used in a later genetic analysis, which treated that subset as a discovery cohort. All discovery cohort repertoires had been generated on a single sequencing platform. HLA typing included class I and class II loci at four-digit resolution. Typing coverage varied by locus: roughly 620-640 donors for A, B, C, DRB1 and DQB1; roughly 520 for DQA1; nearly 610 for DPA1; approximately 450 for DPB1. A few DR-DQ haplotypes were handled as single units for association and clustering because linkage in the cohort was strong. Among a few hundred genotyped donors of the cohort, an average of about 240,000 unique TCR beta nucleotide sequences were sequenced per donor, around 18% of them non-productive.

The study at large found these results: An earlier analysis of approximately 600 of the donors showed that most TCR beta V segments appeared in productive rearrangements either about 90% or about 30% of the time, which broadly matched IMGT annotations. A further reported finding was that TCR beta sequences accurately predicted the HLA-A and HLA-B alleles for most subjects in the first cohort. Cytomegalovirus status was reported to be diagnosed by the classifier with high specificity and sensitivity in both the original and validation cohorts. While some public TCRs were present in many individuals, most TCR sequences turned up only very rarely across donors. Several of the top co-occurrence clusters appeared to be linked to parvovirus B19, influenza, CMV and Epstein-Barr virus, according to a later analysis. It was suggested by the authors that the approach could potentially be generalized to other disease states and immunological phenotypes. At a false discovery rate of 0.05, a later analysis linked about 17,000 TCR beta sequences to specific HLA alleles. An association between a missense DCLRE1C variant and V-gene and J-gene trimming of TCR beta chains was found in a later genetic analysis and replicated in an independent cohort. In the study, approximately 160 TCR beta chains were listed as associated with cytomegalovirus. In a later analysis, the rate of TCR association differed among HLA loci, with DRB1 alleles having the most associated TCRs and HLA-C alleles having the fewest. Because the 87-base-pair reads could not distinguish some IMGT-functional V segments, including TRBV6-2 and TRBV6-3, those segments were excluded. When HLA alleles, especially DR and DQ, strongly co-occurred, attributing TCR associations to individual alleles was difficult. A later genetic analysis reported fewer N-insertions in productive TCRs among donors in an Asian-associated ancestry cluster than the roughly 650-donor mean. A group of highly shared sequence variants was considered likely to be a technical artifact of the sequencing pipeline. Correlated functional status among segregating V segments might reflect linkage disequilibrium, but an unknown experimental factor could not be ruled out. In a later analysis, HLA-associated TCR beta chains showed more clonal expansion and lower generation probabilities than non-associated chains that were equally common. This cohort had only TCR beta chains sequenced, and the lack of alpha or paired-chain data limited which features could be detected. For the cohort, immune exposure information was limited to CMV serostatus. Most CMV-associated TCR beta chains appeared to be HLA-restricted in a later analysis, and the HLA associations seemed to be driven largely by CMV exposure. The earlier analysis of 450 to 700 of the donors excluded 15 to 20 rarely observed V segments, including chromosome 9 orphons, because counts were too low. Because HLA typing was unavailable for some donors at each locus, only the typed subset was used in association tests. Sequencing depth was assumed to be roughly uniform across donors in the presence/absence analyses, though that assumption may not hold. In vitro tests confirmed that three of the cytomegalovirus-associated TCR beta chains recognize cytomegalovirus antigens.

Material for sequencing was PBMCs. This TCR came from a man in his forties or fifties in good health and CMV-seropositive. This receptor chain uses TRBV6-6 and TRBJ2-3; a tentative D call is TRBD2 (6 bases match). This receptor carries the CDR3 CASSYLVIAVTDTQYF. The DNA reads TGTGCCAGCAGTTACCTCGTGATAGCGGTCACAGATACGCAGTATTTT.